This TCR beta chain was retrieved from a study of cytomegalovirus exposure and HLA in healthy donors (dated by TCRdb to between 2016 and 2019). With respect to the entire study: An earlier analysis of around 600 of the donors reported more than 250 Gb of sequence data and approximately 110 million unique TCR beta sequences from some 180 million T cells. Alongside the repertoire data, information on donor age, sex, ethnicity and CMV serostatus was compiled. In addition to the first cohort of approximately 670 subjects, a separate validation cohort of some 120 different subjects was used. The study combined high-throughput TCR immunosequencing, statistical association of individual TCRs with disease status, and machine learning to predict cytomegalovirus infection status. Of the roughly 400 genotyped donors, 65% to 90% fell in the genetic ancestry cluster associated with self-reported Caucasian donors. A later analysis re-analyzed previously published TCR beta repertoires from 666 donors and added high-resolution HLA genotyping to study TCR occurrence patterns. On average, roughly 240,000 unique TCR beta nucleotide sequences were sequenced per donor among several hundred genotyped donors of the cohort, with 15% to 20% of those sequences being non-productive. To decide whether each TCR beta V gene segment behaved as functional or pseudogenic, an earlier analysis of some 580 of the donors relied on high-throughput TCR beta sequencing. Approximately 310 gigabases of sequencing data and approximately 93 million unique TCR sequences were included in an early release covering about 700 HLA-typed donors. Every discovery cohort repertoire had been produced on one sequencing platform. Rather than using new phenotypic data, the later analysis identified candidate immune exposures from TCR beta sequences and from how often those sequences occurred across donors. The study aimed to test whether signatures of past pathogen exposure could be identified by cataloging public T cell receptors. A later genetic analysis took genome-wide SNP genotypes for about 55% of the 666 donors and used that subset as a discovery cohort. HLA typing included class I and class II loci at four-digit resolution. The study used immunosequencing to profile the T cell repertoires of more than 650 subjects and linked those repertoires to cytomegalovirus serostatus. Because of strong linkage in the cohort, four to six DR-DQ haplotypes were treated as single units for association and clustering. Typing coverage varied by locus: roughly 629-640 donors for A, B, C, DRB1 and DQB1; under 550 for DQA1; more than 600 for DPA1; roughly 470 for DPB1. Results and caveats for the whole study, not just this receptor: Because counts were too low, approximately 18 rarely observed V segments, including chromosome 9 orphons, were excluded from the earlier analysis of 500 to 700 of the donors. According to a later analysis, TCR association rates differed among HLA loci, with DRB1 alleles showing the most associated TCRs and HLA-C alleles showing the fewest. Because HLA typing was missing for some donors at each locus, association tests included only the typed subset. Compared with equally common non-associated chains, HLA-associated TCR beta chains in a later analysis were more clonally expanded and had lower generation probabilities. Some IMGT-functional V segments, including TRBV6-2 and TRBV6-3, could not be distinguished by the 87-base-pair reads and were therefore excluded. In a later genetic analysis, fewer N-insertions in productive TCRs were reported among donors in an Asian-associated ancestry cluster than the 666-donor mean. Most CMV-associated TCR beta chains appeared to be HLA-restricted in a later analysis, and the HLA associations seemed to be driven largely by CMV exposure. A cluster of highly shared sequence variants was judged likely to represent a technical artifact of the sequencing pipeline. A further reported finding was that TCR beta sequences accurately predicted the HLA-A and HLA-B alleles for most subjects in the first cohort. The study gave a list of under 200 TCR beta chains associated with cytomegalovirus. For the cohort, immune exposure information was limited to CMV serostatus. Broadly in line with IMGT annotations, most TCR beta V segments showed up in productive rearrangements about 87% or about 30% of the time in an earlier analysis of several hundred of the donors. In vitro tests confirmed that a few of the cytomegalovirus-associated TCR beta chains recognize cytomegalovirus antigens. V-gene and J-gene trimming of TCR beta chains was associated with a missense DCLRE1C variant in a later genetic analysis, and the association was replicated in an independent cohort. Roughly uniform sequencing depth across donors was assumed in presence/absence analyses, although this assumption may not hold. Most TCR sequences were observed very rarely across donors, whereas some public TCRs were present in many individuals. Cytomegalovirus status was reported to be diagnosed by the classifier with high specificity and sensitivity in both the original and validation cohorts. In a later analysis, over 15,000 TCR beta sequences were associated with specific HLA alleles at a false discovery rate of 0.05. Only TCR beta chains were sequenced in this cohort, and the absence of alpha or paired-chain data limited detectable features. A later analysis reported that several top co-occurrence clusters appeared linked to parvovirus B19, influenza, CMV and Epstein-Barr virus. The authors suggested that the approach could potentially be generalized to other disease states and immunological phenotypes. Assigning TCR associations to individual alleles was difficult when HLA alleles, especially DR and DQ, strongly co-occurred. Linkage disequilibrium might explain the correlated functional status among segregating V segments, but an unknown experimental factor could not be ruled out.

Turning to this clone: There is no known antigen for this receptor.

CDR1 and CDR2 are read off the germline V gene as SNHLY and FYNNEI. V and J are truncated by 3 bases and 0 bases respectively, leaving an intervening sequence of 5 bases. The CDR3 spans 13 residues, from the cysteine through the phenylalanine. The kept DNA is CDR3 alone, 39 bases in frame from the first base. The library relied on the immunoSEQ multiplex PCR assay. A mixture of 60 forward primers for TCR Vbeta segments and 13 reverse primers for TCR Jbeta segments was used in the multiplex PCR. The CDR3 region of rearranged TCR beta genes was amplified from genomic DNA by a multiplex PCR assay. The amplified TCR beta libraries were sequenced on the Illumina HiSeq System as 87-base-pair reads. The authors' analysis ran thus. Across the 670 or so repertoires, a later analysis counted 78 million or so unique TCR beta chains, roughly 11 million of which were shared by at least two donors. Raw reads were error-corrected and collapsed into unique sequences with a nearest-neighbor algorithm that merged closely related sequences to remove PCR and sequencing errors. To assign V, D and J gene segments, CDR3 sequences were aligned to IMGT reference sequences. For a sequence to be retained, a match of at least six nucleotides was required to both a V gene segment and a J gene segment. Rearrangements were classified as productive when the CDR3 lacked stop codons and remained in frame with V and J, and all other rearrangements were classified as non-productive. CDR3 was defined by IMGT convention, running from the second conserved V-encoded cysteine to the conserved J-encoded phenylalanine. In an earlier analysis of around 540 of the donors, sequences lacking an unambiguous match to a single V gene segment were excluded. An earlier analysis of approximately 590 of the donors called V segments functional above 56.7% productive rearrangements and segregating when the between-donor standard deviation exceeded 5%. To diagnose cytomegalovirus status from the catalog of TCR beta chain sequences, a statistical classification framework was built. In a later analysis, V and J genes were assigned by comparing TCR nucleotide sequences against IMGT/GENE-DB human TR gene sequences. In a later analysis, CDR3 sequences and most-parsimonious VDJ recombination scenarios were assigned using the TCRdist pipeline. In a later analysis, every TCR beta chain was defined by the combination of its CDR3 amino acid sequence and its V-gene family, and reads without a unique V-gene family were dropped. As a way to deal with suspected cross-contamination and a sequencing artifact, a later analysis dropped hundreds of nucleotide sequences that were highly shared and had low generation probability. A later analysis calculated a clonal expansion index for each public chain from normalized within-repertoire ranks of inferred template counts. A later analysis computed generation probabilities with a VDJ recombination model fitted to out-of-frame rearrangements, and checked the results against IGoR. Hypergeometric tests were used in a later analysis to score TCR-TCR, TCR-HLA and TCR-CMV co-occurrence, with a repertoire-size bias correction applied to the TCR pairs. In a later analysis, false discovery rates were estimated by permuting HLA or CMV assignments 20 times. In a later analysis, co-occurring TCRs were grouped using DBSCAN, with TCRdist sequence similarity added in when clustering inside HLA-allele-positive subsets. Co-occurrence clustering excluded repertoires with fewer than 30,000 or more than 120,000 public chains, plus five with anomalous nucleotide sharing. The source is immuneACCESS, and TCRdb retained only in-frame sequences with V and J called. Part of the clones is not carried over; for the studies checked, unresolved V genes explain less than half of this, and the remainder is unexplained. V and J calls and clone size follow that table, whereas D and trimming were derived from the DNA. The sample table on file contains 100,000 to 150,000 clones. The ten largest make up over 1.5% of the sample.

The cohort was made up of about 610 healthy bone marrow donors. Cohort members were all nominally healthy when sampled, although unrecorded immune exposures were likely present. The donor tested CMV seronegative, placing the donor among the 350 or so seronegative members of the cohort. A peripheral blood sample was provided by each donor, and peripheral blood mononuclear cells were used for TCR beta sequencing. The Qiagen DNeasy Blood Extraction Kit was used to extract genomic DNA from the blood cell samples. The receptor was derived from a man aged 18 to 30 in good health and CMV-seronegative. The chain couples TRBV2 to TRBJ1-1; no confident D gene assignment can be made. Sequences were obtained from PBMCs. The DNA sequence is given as TGTGCCAGCAGTGAGAGGATGAACACTGAAGCTTTCTTT. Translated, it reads CASSERMNTEAFF.